This T cell receptor beta chain was identified in a study of cytomegalovirus exposure and HLA in healthy donors (dated by TCRdb to 2015 to 2018). Context from the whole study: The 500 to 800 repertoires of the first cohort and the roughly 120 validation repertoires were produced on the same platform, according to a later analysis. The study was designed to test whether signatures of past pathogen exposure could be identified by cataloging public T cell receptors. A separate validation cohort of 100 to 150 different subjects was used in addition to the approximately 610-subject first cohort. The study combined high-throughput TCR immunosequencing, statistical association of individual TCRs with disease status, and machine learning to predict cytomegalovirus infection status. The paper as a whole reports these results and caveats: In the study, around 150 TCR beta chains were listed as associated with cytomegalovirus. While some public TCRs were present in many individuals, most TCR sequences turned up only very rarely across donors. A later analysis lacked HLA typing for the validation cohort, so it scored co-occurrence in that cohort across all 110 or so repertoires. The classifier was reported to diagnose cytomegalovirus status with high specificity and sensitivity in both the original cohort and the validation cohort. The authors suggested that the approach could potentially be extended to other disease states and immunological phenotypes. A later analysis found that TCRs clustered in the first cohort also tended to co-occur in the 120 or so validation repertoires, with approximately 95% of cluster scores above 0. In vitro tests confirmed that a few of the cytomegalovirus-associated TCR beta chains recognize cytomegalovirus antigens.

The donors belonged to the validation cohort of about 120 subjects, which was separate from the approximately 700-subject first cohort. Receptors were amplified or captured by the immunoSEQ multiplex PCR assay. On the authors' methods: A statistical classification framework was developed to diagnose cytomegalovirus status using the catalog of TCR beta chain sequences. TCRdb took over this immuneACCESS table, retaining in-frame rearrangements with V and J assigned. Such tables are incomplete; in checked studies, under half of the missing clones stem from an unresolved V gene, and the remainder is unexplained. D and trimming come from the DNA, and the V and J calls and clone size come from that table. The sample data list tens of thousands of clones, and approximately 94% of these were observed just once. The ten biggest clones cover about 3.6% of the sample. A note on this clone: Its antigen specificity is not known. No per-base quality is available; no much larger clone lies one base away.

Based on the germline V gene (reference sequence), the CDR1 and CDR2 sequences are MNHEY and SMNVEV. Germline trimming: 5 bases from V, 2 bases from J; junction bases outside gene matches: 6. Counted from cysteine to phenylalanine, this CDR3 has 16 amino acids. Here the CDR3 DNA is all that survives: 48 bases in frame from base 1. This receptor was taken from a woman under 30 in good health and CMV-seropositive. The chain couples TRBV27 to TRBJ2-3; 11 central nucleotides agree with TRBD2. Specimen: PBMCs. The sequenced DNA is TGTGCCAGCAGTCCAGGGACTAGCGGTCCCACAGATACGCAGTATTTT. Its translation reads: CASSPGTSGPTDTQYF.